This T cell receptor (beta chain) was profiled in a study of T cell responses to AZD1222 COVID-19 vaccine. Study-wide findings and caveats: Epitopes outside B.1.351 and B.1.1.7 mutated regions reportedly drew nearly half of spike TCRs. Vaccine-related CD4 TCRs covered spike, predominating at 160-218 and 743-854. Females made up more of the donors, who were largely white British, and clonal diversity may have come out too low. Baseline seropositivity characterized only a handful of AZD1222 recipients.

The CDR3 has 12 residues. Notes on this clone: Antigen unknown.

Measured with immunoSEQ multiplex PCR; TCRdb has only the in-frame clones, and not every one. The table has approximately 150,000 clones, 85% to 90% seen once; the top ten hold under 2%. The chain is built from TRBV21-1 and TRBJ2-1; TRBD1 is the table's D call and was not checked against the DNA. TRBV21-1 is tagged as a pseudogene. The receptor was derived from an adult in good health. Sequencing used peripheral blood, obtained on day 0 of AZD1222 vaccination. CDR3 region: CASSHRANEQFF. CDR3 bases: TGTGCCAGCAGCCACAGAGCCAATGAGCAGTTCTTC.